This T cell receptor beta chain was captured in a study of read filtering for tumor transcriptome and immune sequencing. Study-level findings and limits: Even smaller IR-seq throughput identified most shared clonotypes. Sorted CD138-negative bone marrow cells were not purified T cells.

This CDR3 spans 15 amino acids. CDR1 and CDR2 (germline): LGHNA, YNFKEQ. Trimming took 1 base from V and 4 from J, leaving 13 bases between them. At least ten counts were recorded for this clonotype. Its target is unknown. From 400 to 450 ng of RNA, a library with molecular barcoded alpha/delta and beta/gamma adaptors was made. TCRdb passed the reads through MiXCR, listing each CDR3 protein once. The table records tens of thousands of distinct CDR3 sequences, 15% to 25% of them present only once. Sampling of bone marrow took place during active disease in every patient. Sequencing was done on a sample of a population of CD138-negative cells sorted from bone marrow. The rearrangement joins TRBV4-2 to TRBJ1-1; a possible D gene is TRBD1 (5 bases). The receptor was isolated from a donor aged 40 or older with multiple myeloma. The CDR3 region is CASSQVDQGPTEAFF. The CDR3, as DNA: TGTGCCAGCAGCCAAGTCGACCAGGGACCCACTGAAGCTTTCTTT.